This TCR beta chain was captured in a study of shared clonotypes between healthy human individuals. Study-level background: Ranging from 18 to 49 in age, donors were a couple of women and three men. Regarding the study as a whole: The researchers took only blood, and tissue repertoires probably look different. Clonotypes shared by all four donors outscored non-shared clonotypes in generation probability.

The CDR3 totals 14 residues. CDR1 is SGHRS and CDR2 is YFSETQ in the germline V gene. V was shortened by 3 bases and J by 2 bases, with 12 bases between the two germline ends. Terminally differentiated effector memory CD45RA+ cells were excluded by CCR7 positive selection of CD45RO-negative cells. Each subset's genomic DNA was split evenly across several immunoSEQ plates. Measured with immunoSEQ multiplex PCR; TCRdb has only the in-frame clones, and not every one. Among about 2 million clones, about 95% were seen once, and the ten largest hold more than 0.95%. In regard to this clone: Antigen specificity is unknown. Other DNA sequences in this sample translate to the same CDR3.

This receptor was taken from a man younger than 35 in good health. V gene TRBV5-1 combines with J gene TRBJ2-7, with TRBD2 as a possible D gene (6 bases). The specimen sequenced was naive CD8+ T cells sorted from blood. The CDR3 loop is CASSWDRGAYEQYF. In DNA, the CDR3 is TGCGCCAGCAGCTGGGACCGCGGGGCCTACGAGCAGTACTTC.